The clone carrying this T cell receptor (beta chain) was counted at least ten times. Its cognate antigen is unknown. Each CDR3 protein gets one entry after TCRdb re-called the reads with MiXCR. The table has some 800,000 distinct CDR3 sequences, around a third seen once. V was pared by 5 bases and J by 3 bases, with 5 bases of the junction left unmatched. This CDR3 region has 15 residues. The sample belongs to a study of T cell repertoires in cytomegalovirus infection. Study-level background: Indications of both CMV infection and matching HLA type were provided by public TCR beta signatures.

The TCR sequence derives from a human donor in good health (CMV status not recorded). Some clones in this sample may be carry-over from other donors' samples. V usage is TRBV12-3 or TRBV12-4 and J usage is TRBJ2-5, with 11 nucleotides matching TRBD2. Sequences were derived from cultured CD8+ T cells from PBMCs, sampled from culture after CMV antigen stimulation. CDR3 in amino acids: CASSQTSGGEETQYF. CDR3 DNA: TGTGCCAGCAGTCAAACTAGCGGGGGCGAAGAGACCCAGTACTTC.